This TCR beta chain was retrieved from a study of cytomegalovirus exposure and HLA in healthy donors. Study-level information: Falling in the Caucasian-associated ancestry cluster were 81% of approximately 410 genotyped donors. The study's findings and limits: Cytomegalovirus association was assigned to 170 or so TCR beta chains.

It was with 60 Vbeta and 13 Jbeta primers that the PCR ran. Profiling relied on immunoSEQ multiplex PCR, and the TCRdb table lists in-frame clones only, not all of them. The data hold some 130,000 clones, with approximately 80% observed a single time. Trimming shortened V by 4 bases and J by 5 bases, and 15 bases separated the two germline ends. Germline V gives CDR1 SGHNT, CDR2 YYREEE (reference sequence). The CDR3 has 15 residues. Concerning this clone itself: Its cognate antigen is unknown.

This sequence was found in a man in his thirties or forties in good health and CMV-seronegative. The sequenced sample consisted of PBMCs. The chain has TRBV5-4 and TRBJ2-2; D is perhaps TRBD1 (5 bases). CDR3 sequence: CASSPQIKGTGELFF. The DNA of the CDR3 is TGTGCCAGCAGCCCTCAGATCAAGGGGACCGGGGAGCTGTTTTTT.